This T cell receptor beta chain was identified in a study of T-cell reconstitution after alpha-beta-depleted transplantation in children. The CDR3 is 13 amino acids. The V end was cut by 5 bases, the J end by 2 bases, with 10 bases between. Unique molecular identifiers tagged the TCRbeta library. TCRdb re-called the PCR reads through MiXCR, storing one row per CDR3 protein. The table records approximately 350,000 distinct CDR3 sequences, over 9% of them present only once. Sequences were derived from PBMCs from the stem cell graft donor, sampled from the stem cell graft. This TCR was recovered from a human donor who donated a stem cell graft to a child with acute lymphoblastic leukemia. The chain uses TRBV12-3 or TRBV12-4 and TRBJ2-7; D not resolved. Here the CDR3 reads CASSPHRAYEQYF. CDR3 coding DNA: TGTGCCAGCAGTCCCCACCGTGCCTACGAGCAGTACTTC.